The source of this T cell receptor (beta chain) is a study of T-cell reconstitution after alpha-beta-depleted transplantation in children. CDR1 and CDR2 (germline): SNHLY, FYNNEI. This CDR3 has 11 residues. This clonotype was found many times. A read error may produce the germline difference seen at one junction end. As it was prepared, the TCRbeta library received unique molecular identifiers. TCRdb independently ran MiXCR on the PCR reads; one entry per CDR3 protein. The repertoire holds roughly 220,000 distinct CDR3 sequences, with about 12% as singletons. This rearrangement joins TRBV2 to TRBJ2-1, with D possibly TRBD2 on 6 matching bases. This material consisted of PBMCs from the stem cell graft donor, taken from the stem cell graft. This clonotype was sampled from a human donor who donated a stem cell graft to a child with acute lymphoblastic leukemia. The CDR3 DNA reads TGTGCCAGCAGTGAAGGATGGGGGGACGTCTTC. Protein: CASSEGWGDVF.